This entry is about one T cell receptor (beta chain). There is no known antigen for this receptor. Within one base of it there is no much larger clone, and no base qualities were kept. Interpreted using the paper, the time point label stands for: about 28 days (+/-7) after the second vaccine dose. Because spike-specific TCR depth and breadth did not differ between the two schedules, AZD1222 recipients who got a second dose at roughly 4 weeks were pooled with those who got a second dose at roughly 12 weeks. Vaccinee samples came from UK trials COV001 and COV002, including a single-blind randomized controlled phase 2/3 trial of AZD1222 (ChAdOx1 nCoV-19) in healthy adults. For TCRbeta chain sequencing, PBMC samples from trial participants were taken at day 0 and at day 28 after the second dose. These data originate in a study of T cell responses to AZD1222 COVID-19 vaccine (dated by TCRdb to the early 2020s). In the study overall: A total of 230 to 250 trial participants underwent TCR sequencing, of whom 200 to 220 had received two doses of AZD1222 and about 26 had received two doses of the MenACWY control vaccine. Enrollment into the trials was organized by age into subgroups of 18-55, 56-69 and 70-plus years, and those subgroups contained approximately 150, 30 and 60 TCR-sequenced participants, respectively.

The CDR3 regions of human TCRbeta chains were subjected to immunosequencing. Per the authors' processing: TCRs in the repertoires were matched against a reference library of SARS-CoV-2-specific TCRs that had been generated with the MIRA antigen-specificity platform. Breadth was defined as the fraction of unique TCRs that were SARS-CoV-2-associated, and depth was defined as the fraction of total T cells that were SARS-CoV-2-associated. Using the MIRA data, each spike-specific TCR was assigned both to the spike region to which the TCR was reactive and to a CD4 or CD8 class. Log10-transformed breadth and depth values were compared by one-way ANOVA with Sidak's multiple comparisons tests. What TCRdb holds here is the immuneACCESS table cut down to in-frame rearrangements. Part of the clones is not present; checked against another copy, under half of the missing clones reflect an unresolved V gene, and the others are unexplained. V, J and clone size are taken as reported in that table, and D and trimming were inferred from the DNA itself. The sample table holds around 200,000 clones, of which 94% were seen once. The ten largest clones add up to 1.5% to 2% of the sample.

Summary of the overall study and its limitations: Only six AZD1222 recipients were SARS-CoV-2 seropositive at baseline, limiting conclusions about previously exposed vaccinees. Vaccine-associated CD4 TCRs spanned the whole spike protein, with dominant responses in regions 160-218 and 743-854. Spike-specific TCR breadth and depth rose significantly after two AZD1222 doses compared with day 0 and with MenACWY recipients. The 56-69-year group was small, and its depth increase did not reach significance, likely because of low power. Because no day 14 peak-response samples were available, the repertoires could be characterized only after the peak T cell response. Most participants were white British and females outnumbered males, and the authors suggested that clonal diversity may have been underestimated. Epitopes outside the regions mutated in the B.1.351 and B.1.1.7 variants were reportedly recognized by nearly half of the unique spike-specific TCRs.

Source: peripheral blood, taken 28 days after the second AZD1222 dose. The clonotype was recovered from an adult who received the AZD1222 COVID-19 vaccine.

The CDR3 region has the sequence CASSRHRLEQFF. The sequence in DNA is TGTGCCAGCAGCCGTCACAGGTTGGAGCAGTTCTTC. Recombination joined TRBV11-3 with TRBJ2-1; TRBD1 could be the D gene, as 5 bases match. V loses 5 bases, J loses 10 bases, and the germline ends lie 12 bases apart. CDR1 and CDR2 are read off the germline V gene as SGHNT and YENEEA. CDR3 length: 12 amino acids, cysteine to phenylalanine. Only CDR3 DNA remains: 36 bases, in frame from the first base. The entire variable domain, with the stretches around the CDR3 drawn from the reference TRBV11-3 and TRBJ2-1 proteins, is EAGVVQSPRYKIIEKKQPVAFWCNPISGHNTLYWYLQNLGQGPELLIRYENEEAVDDSQLPKDRFSAERLKGVDSTLKIQPAELGDSAVYLCASSRHRLEQFFGPGTRLTVL.